Shown below are 30 T cell receptor beta chains from a single sample sequenced in a study of T cell repertoires in cytomegalovirus infection. TCRdb reprocessed the reads via MiXCR and lists one record per CDR3 protein. The sample includes approximately 76,000 distinct CDR3 sequences, roughly 3.6% of them seen just once. The sample consisted of PBMCs. Receptors were obtained from a human donor in good health (CMV status not recorded). Some clones in this sample may be carry-over from other donors' samples.

This clonotype was seen a handful of times. The CDR3: CASSLVPYTDTQYF. The CDR3 coding sequence is TGCGCCAGCAGCTTGGTGCCCTACACAGATACGCAGTATTTT. The gene calls are TRBV5-1 and TRBJ2-3; D is unclear. This CDR3 has 14 residues. The germline V gene encodes CDR1 SGHRS and CDR2 YFSETQ. V gave up 0 bases and J gave up 2 bases, with 7 bases separating them. Full variable domain (remainder filled in from reference TRBV5-1 and TRBJ2-3): KAGVTQTPRYLIKTRGQQVTLSCSPISGHRSVSWYQQTPGQGLQFLFEYFSETQRNKGNFPGRFSGRQFSNSRSEMNVSTLELGDSALYLCASSLVPYTDTQYFGPGTRLTVL.

This clonotype was recorded many times. The chain links TRBV5-6 to TRBJ1-5; no clear D. CDR1 SGHDT and CDR2 YYEEEE come from the germline V gene. V shed 4 bases and J shed 9 bases, with 17 bases lying between them. The length of the CDR3 is 14 residues. The CDR3: CASSNGLREGPQHF. In nucleotides, the CDR3 is TGTGCCAGCAGCAACGGGCTGCGAGAAGGGCCCCAGCATTTT.

This clonotype was counted ten times or more. J is TRBJ2-5 and V is TRBV20-1; possible D gene TRBD2, 5 bases. The V gene's germline CDR1 is DFQATT and CDR2 SNEGSKA (reference sequence). V shed 7 bases and J shed 2 bases, with 14 bases lying between them. The CDR3 has 13 residues. The CDR3: CSEINRDQETQYF. CDR3 bases: TGCAGTGAAATTAACCGGGATCAAGAGACCCAGTACTTC.

This clonotype was recorded a few times. CDR3 loop: CAIRSGSDSPLHF. DNA of the CDR3: TGTGCCATCAGATCAGGATCGGATTCACCCCTCCACTTT. The chain uses TRBV10-3 and TRBJ1-6; no clear D. V was cut by 6 bases and J by 8 bases, with 11 bases left in between. Germline V gene lookup returns CDR1 ENHRY and CDR2 SYGVKD. The CDR3 runs 13 residues.

This clonotype was counted at least ten times. The V call is TRBV7-2, the J call TRBJ2-5; possible D gene TRBD1, 5 bases. The germline gives CDR1 SGHTA, CDR2 FQGNSA. V dropped 5 bases and J dropped 5 bases, with 15 bases sitting between them. The CDR3 has 14 amino acids. CDR3 in DNA: TGTGCCAGCAGCGCCAGGGCCCCGGGCGAGACCCAGTACTTC. Amino acids: CASSARAPGETQYF.

This clonotype was picked up many times. The chain joins TRBV7-2 to TRBJ2-1, with TRBD1 identical over 11 bases. The CDR3 loop spans 19 amino acids. Trimming at V came to 0 bases and at J to 5 bases, leaving 12 bases not matched to a gene. Germline V lookup: CDR1 SGHTA, CDR2 FQGNSA. In nucleotides, the CDR3 is TGTGCCAGCAGCTTAGCCGGGGGACAGGGGGTCTATCTACACAATGAGCAGTTCTTC. Amino acid sequence: CASSLAGGQGVYLHNEQFF.

This clonotype has ten or more counts. This chain connects TRBV28 to TRBJ2-1; TRBD1 matches 9 bases. The trim removed 3 bases at V and 8 bases at J, leaving 8 bases unmatched. From germline, CDR1 is MDHEN and CDR2 SYDVKM. The CDR3 totals 15 residues. The CDR3 nucleotides read TGTGCCAGCAGTTTTTCGGGACAGGGTTCTCATGAGCAGTTCTTC. This encodes CASSFSGQGSHEQFF.

This clonotype has ten or more counts. This rearrangement joins TRBV7-2 to TRBJ2-1; the match to TRBD2 covers 8 bases. J lost 10 bases, V lost 1 base, and 12 bases had no gene match. The germline gives CDR1 SGHTA, CDR2 FQGNSA. CDR3 length: 16 amino acids. In DNA, the CDR3 is TGTGCCAGCAGCTTAGGCTGGGGAGGGACTAGGGGCGAGCAGTTCTTC. It is translated as CASSLGWGGTRGEQFF.

This clonotype was picked up many times. As DNA, the CDR3 is TGTGCCAGCATGGGTGTGAATGGCTACACCTTC. It specifies CASMGVNGYTF. The V gene is TRBV28, the J gene TRBJ1-2; D is uncertain. The germline V gene encodes CDR1 MDHEN and CDR2 SYDVKM. CDR3 size: 11 residues. The V end lost 7 bases, the J end lost 6 bases, and 9 bases lay between the germline ends.

This clonotype was observed many times. The chain joins TRBV19 to TRBJ2-5, with a possible D match to TRBD1 (5 bases). Trimming shortened V by 3 bases and J by 4 bases, and 6 bases separated the two germline ends. The CDR3 extends over 12 amino acids. Looked up from germline, CDR1 is LNHDA and CDR2 is SQIVND (reference sequence). DNA for the CDR3: TGTGCCAGTAGTATCACAGGAGAGACCCAGTACTTC. Amino acid sequence: CASSITGETQYF. The full variable domain, in which reference TRBV19 and TRBJ2-5 provide the parts outside the CDR3, is DGGITQSPKYLFRKEGQNVTLSCEQNLNHDAMYWYRQDPGQGLRLIYYSQIVNDFQKGDIAEGYSVSREKKESFPLTVTSAQKNPTAFYLCASSITGETQYFGPGTRLLVL.

This clonotype was counted at least ten times. The chain recombines TRBV7-2 with TRBJ1-2; 10 bases match TRBD1. CDR1 SGHTA and CDR2 FQGNSA come from the germline V gene. The CDR3 sequence is 14 residues long. V shed 5 bases and J 3 bases; nucleotides not matched to a gene: 3. This chain's CDR3 is CASSPGTGDYGYTF. In nucleotides, the CDR3 is TGTGCCAGCAGCCCCGGGACAGGGGACTATGGCTACACCTTC.

At least ten counts were recorded for this clonotype. The chain has TRBV24-1 and TRBJ2-5; the D is unclear. The CDR3 consists of 13 residues. Per the germline V gene, CDR1 is KGHDR and CDR2 is SFDVKD. The V and J ends lost 5 bases and 1 base respectively, with 7 bases between them. The CDR3 sequence: CATSARFQETQYF. For the CDR3, the DNA is TGTGCCACCAGTGCAAGGTTCCAAGAGACCCAGTACTTC.

As to this clonotype: It may be a read error: a sequence one base away is much more abundant. The chain carries TRBV9 and TRBJ2-7, with D maybe TRBD1 (6 bases). Germline-derived CDR1 and CDR2 are SGDLS and YYNGEE. The CDR3 extends over 13 amino acids. The germline V and J ends were trimmed by 2 bases and 7 bases, with 13 bases remaining between them. The CDR3: CASSVSVRGEQYF. Here the CDR3 DNA reads TGTGCCAGCAGCGTCTCGGTCAGGGGAGAGCAGTACTTC. Drawing the rest from reference TRBV9 and TRBJ2-7, the complete variable domain is DSGVTQTPKHLITATGQRVTLRCSPRSGDLSVYWYQQSLDQGLQFLIQYYNGEERAKGNILERFSAQQFPDLHSELNLSSLELGDSALYFCASSVSVRGEQYFGPGTRLTVT.

This clonotype has ten or more counts. V and J are TRBV5-1 and TRBJ2-1; no definite D call. Germline values: CDR1 SGHRS, CDR2 YFSETQ. The CDR3 is 12 residues long. V lost 0 bases to trimming and J lost 10 bases, with 8 bases between them. The CDR3 loop is CASSLGAEEQFF. DNA of the CDR3: TGCGCCAGCAGCTTGGGGGCGGAGGAGCAGTTCTTC.

Many counts were recorded for this clonotype. The J gene is TRBJ1-6, the V gene TRBV7-6, with D perhaps TRBD1 (6 bases). CDR1 is SGHVS and CDR2 is FNYEAQ in the germline V gene. V was shortened by 0 bases and J by 6 bases, with 18 bases between the two germline ends. The CDR3 contains 18 residues. CDR3 protein: CASSLASVGVGGNSPLHF. CDR3 DNA: TGTGCCAGCAGCTTAGCGTCGGTCGGGGTAGGGGGTAATTCACCCCTCCACTTT.

This clonotype has ten or more counts. V and J are TRBV7-2 and TRBJ2-3; 10 bases match TRBD2. The CDR3 loop spans 17 amino acids. Germline V gene lookup returns CDR1 SGHTA and CDR2 FQGNSA. V shed 3 bases, J shed 3 bases, and the junction held 9 bases outside the gene matches. CDR3 residues: CASSLGPRTSGTDTQYF. CDR3 DNA sequence: TGTGCCAGCAGCTTGGGACCCCGGACTAGCGGTACAGATACGCAGTATTTT. The whole variable domain, remainder taken from reference TRBV7-2 and TRBJ2-3, is GAGVSQSPSNKVTEKGKDVELRCDPISGHTALYWYRQSLGQGLEFLIYFQGNSAPDKSGLPSDRFSAERTGGSVSTLTIQRTQQEDSAVYLCASSLGPRTSGTDTQYFGPGTRLTVL.

This clonotype was seen repeatedly, ten times or more. The chain recombines TRBV10-2 with TRBJ1-5; D possibly corresponds to TRBD1 (6 bases). Germline values: CDR1 WSHSY, CDR2 SAAADI. V was clipped by 6 bases and J by 1 base, with 13 bases between them. The CDR3 extends over 15 amino acids. As DNA, the CDR3 is TGCGCCAGCAGCCTACAGGGTTTAAGCAATCAGCCCCAGCATTTT. Amino acid sequence: CASSLQGLSNQPQHF.

J is TRBJ2-5 and V is TRBV4-3; a possible D gene is TRBD2 (7 bases). V was trimmed by 0 bases and J by 5 bases, leaving 16 bases between them. The V gene's germline CDR1 is LGHNA and CDR2 YSLEER. The CDR3 runs to 16 residues. The DNA for the CDR3 is TGCGCCAGCAGCCAAGAGGAAGGGGGAGGGTCGGAGACCCAGTACTTC. The encoded protein is CASSQEEGGGSETQYF.

This clonotype was detected ten times or more. The chain has TRBV6-2 or TRBV6-3 and TRBJ1-1; perhaps TRBD1 as D (6 bases). CDR1 and CDR2 (germline): MNHEY, SVGEGT. The CDR3 consists of 16 residues. V lost 1 base, J lost 1 base, and 13 bases lay in between. The CDR3 spells CASSYFPTGKNTEAFF. CDR3 sequence (DNA): TGTGCCAGCAGTTACTTCCCGACAGGAAAGAACACTGAAGCTTTCTTT.

This clonotype is medium-sized. The chain carries TRBV7-2 and TRBJ1-1; 8 bases map to TRBD1. After removal of 2 bases from V and 0 bases from J, the junction contained 17 bases not matched to a gene. CDR1 is SGHTA, CDR2 FQGNSA, per germline. The CDR3 is made up of 20 amino acids. This CDR3 reads CASSLRFAGGNTRLNTEAFF. As DNA, the CDR3 is TGTGCCAGCAGCTTACGGTTCGCAGGGGGCAACACCCGGTTGAACACTGAAGCTTTCTTT.

This clonotype occurred many times. The chain uses TRBV7-2 and TRBJ2-5; a weak D match, TRBD2 (5 bases). The germline gives CDR1 SGHTA, CDR2 FQGNSA. The V end lost 1 base, the J end lost 4 bases, and 13 bases lay between the germline ends. This CDR3 contains 15 residues. CDR3 region: CASSLESRGPETQYF. The CDR3 DNA reads TGTGCCAGCAGCTTAGAGTCCCGAGGGCCAGAGACCCAGTACTTC. The complete variable domain, with remaining parts taken from reference TRBV7-2 and TRBJ2-5, reads GAGVSQSPSNKVTEKGKDVELRCDPISGHTALYWYRQSLGQGLEFLIYFQGNSAPDKSGLPSDRFSAERTGGSVSTLTIQRTQQEDSAVYLCASSLESRGPETQYFGPGTRLLVL.

This clonotype has a count of ten or more. V usage is TRBV2 and J usage is TRBJ1-5; 9 nucleotides line up with TRBD1. The CDR3 totals 17 residues. Germline V CDR1 and CDR2: SNHLY, FYNNEI. V was pared by 6 bases and J by 7 bases, with 16 bases of the junction left unmatched. The CDR3 region has the DNA TGTGCCAGCAGCTACGGACAGGGGTGGAGGATCGGCCAGCCCCAGCATTTT. Protein sequence: CASSYGQGWRIGQPQHF.

This clonotype was observed many times. This CDR3 is CASSTDRQRRTGGYTF. DNA of the CDR3: TGTGCCAGCAGCACCGACAGACAGCGCCGGACAGGCGGCTACACCTTC. V and J are TRBV7-8 and TRBJ1-2; 7 bases are shared with TRBD1. This CDR3 spans 16 amino acids. The ends lost 5 bases at V and 8 bases at J; junction bases unmatched: 17. CDR1 SGHVS and CDR2 FQNEAQ come from the germline V gene.

This clonotype was seen ten or more times. This rearrangement joins TRBV20-1 to TRBJ1-1, with 8 bases matching TRBD1. The CDR3 has 13 residues. The V and J ends lost 6 bases and 6 bases, in that order; junction bases with no gene match: 9. CDR1 and CDR2 from the germline V gene are DFQATT and SNEGSKA (reference sequence). CDR3 protein: CSAPDRATAEAFF. CDR3 nucleotides: TGCAGTGCCCCGGACAGGGCTACGGCTGAAGCTTTCTTT.

This clonotype was counted ten times or more. The chain is built from TRBV10-2 and TRBJ1-1; possible D gene TRBD1, 5 bases. Trimming left V 2 bases short and J 11 bases short, with 9 bases between. In germline, CDR1 is WSHSY, CDR2 SAAADI. This CDR3 is built from 11 residues. CDR3 nucleotide sequence: TGCGCCAGCAGTGAGGGGGCGAATGCTTTCTTT. It codes for CASSEGANAFF.

This clonotype was found many times. The chain carries TRBV6-8 and TRBJ2-7; TRBD2 agrees at 11 bases. The V gene end was trimmed by 2 bases and the J gene end by 7 bases; junction bases not matched to a gene: 7. CDR1 and CDR2 (germline): MNHGY, SAAAGT. The CDR3 has 15 residues. The CDR3 protein is CASSYTGLAVKEQYF. The CDR3 DNA follows: TGTGCCAGCAGTTACACGGGACTAGCGGTTAAGGAGCAGTACTTC.

This clonotype was picked up many times. This chain uses TRBV20-1 with TRBJ2-1; 8 bases are a match to TRBD2. V was clipped by 6 bases and J by 2 bases; unmatched bases: 0. In germline, CDR1 is DFQATT, CDR2 SNEGSKA (reference sequence). The length of the CDR3 is 12 residues. CDR3: CSAGGAYNEQFF. Here the CDR3 DNA reads TGCAGTGCCGGGGGGGCCTACAATGAGCAGTTCTTC.

This clonotype was seen many times. V and J are TRBV7-2 and TRBJ1-5; a possible D gene is TRBD1 (6 bases). The CDR3 is 14 residues long. Germline lookup yields CDR1 SGHTA and CDR2 FQGNSA. V was cut by 1 base and J by 7 bases, with 11 bases left in between. The CDR3 is CASSLDRVGQPQHF. CDR3 nucleotide sequence: TGTGCCAGCAGCTTAGACAGGGTAGGACAGCCCCAGCATTTT.

This clonotype has ten or more counts. The chain carries TRBV7-3 and TRBJ1-4; D might be TRBD1 (6 bases). This CDR3 contains 16 residues. The germline CDR1 and CDR2 sequences are SGHTA and FQGTGA. V was trimmed by 2 bases and J by 11 bases, leaving 21 bases between them. CDR3 loop: CASSLPPGGPPKKLFF. In nucleotides, the CDR3 is TGTGCCAGCAGCTTACCCCCTGGGGGCCCTCCCAAGAAACTGTTTTTT. Full variable domain (outside the CDR3, taken from reference TRBV7-3 and TRBJ1-4): GAGVSQTPSNKVTEKGKYVELRCDPISGHTALYWYRQSLGQGPEFLIYFQGTGAADDSGLPNDRFFAVRPEGSVSTLKIQRTERGDSAVYLCASSLPPGGPPKKLFFGSGTQLSVL.

This clonotype was seen at least ten times. The rearrangement links TRBV28 to TRBJ2-3; a possible D gene is TRBD1 (5 bases). Germline assignment: CDR1 MDHEN and CDR2 SYDVKM. The CDR3 contains 13 residues. Deletions cut 6 bases from V and 6 bases from J, with 13 bases between. The CDR3 coding sequence is TGTGCCAGCAGGCAGAAACCAGGGGATACGCAGTATTTT. This translates into CASRQKPGDTQYF.